The source of this T cell receptor beta chain is a study of cytotoxic CD8 clonotypes in ibrutinib-treated CLL. Study outcomes and limitations: Public clonotypes showed up rarely, and on treatment they shrank or held steady. Clonality measured at baseline exceeded age-matched healthy donors, tracking circulating CD8+ T-cell counts.

Worth noting for this clone: Its antigen is not identified. Other DNA sequences in this specimen translate into the identical CDR3.

TCRdb keeps only in-frame clones here, not all; method: immunoSEQ multiplex PCR. The sample includes tens of thousands of clones, about two thirds of them seen just once. V lost 0 bases to trimming and J lost 0 bases; unmatched junction nucleotides: 0. This CDR3 is built from 14 residues. In germline, CDR1 is SGHRS, CDR2 YFSETQ. This clonotype was obtained from a human donor with chronic lymphocytic leukemia. Sequencing was performed on PBMCs, taken at disease progression, from a patient treated with ibrutinib. V gene TRBV5-1 combines with J gene TRBJ2-7, with 7 bases aligning to TRBD2. As DNA, the CDR3 is TGCGCCAGCAGCTTGGGCGGGAGCTCCTACGAGCAGTACTTC. Residues: CASSLGGSSYEQYF.